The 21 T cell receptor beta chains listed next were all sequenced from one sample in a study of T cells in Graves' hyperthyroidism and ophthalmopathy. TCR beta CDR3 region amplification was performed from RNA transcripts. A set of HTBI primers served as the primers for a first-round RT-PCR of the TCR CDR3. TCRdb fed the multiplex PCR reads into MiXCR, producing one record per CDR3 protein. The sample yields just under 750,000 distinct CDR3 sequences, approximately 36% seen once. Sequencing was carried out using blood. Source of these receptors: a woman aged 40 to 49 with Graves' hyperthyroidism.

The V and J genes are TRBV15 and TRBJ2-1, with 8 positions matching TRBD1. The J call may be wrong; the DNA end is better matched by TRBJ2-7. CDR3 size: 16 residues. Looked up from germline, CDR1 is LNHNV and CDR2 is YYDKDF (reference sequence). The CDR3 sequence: CATSSHLGQVNNEQYF. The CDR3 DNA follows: TGTGCCACCAGCAGCCACCTGGGACAGGTGAACAATGAGCAGTACTTC.

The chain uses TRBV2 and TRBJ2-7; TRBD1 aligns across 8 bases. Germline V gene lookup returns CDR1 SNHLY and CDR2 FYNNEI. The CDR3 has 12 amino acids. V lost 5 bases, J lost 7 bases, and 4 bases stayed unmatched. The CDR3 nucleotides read TGTGCCAGCAGTAATGACAGGGGTGAGCAGTACTTC. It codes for CASSNDRGEQYF.

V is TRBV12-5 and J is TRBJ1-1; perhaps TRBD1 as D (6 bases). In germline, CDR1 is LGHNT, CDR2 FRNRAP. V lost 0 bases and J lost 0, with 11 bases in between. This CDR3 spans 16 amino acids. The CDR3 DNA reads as TGTGCTAGTGGTTTGGTCTCTGGACAGATGAACACTGAAGCTTTCTTT. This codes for CASGLVSGQMNTEAFF.

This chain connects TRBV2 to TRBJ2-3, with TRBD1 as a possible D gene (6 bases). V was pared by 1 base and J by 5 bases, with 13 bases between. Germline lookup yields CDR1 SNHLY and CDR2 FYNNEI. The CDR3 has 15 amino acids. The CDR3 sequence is CASSEGGLAGDTQYF. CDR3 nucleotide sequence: TGTGCCAGCAGTGAAGGGGGGCTAGCCGGAGATACGCAGTATTTT.

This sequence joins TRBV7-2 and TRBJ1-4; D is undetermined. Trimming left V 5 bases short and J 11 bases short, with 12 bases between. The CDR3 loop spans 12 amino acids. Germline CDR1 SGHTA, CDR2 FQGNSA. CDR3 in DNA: TGTGCCAGCAGCACCCGAGCGGGGAAACTGTTTTTT. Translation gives CASSTRAGKLFF. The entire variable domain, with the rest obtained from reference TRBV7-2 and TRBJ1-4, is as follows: GAGVSQSPSNKVTEKGKDVELRCDPISGHTALYWYRQSLGQGLEFLIYFQGNSAPDKSGLPSDRFSAERTGGSVSTLTIQRTQQEDSAVYLCASSTRAGKLFFGSGTQLSVL.

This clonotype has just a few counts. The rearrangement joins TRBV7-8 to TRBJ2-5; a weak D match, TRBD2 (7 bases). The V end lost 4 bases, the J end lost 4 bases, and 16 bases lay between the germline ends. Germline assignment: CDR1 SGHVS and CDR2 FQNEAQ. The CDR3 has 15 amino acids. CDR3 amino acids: CASSSGRGRGETQYF. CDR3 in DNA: TGTGCCAGCAGCTCAGGGCGGGGGCGCGGAGAGACCCAGTACTTC.

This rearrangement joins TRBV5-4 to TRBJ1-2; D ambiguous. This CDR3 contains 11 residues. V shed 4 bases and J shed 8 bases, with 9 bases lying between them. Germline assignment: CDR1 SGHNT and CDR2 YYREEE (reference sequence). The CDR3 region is CASSAEGGYTF. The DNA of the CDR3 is TGTGCCAGCAGCGCTGAAGGAGGCTACACCTTC.

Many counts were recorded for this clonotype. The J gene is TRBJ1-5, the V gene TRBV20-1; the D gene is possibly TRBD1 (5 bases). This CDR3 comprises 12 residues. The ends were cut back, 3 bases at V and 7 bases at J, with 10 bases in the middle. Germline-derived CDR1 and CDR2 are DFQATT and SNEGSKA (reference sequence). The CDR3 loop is CSASEGQQPQHF. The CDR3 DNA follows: TGCAGTGCTAGTGAGGGGCAGCAGCCCCAGCATTTT.

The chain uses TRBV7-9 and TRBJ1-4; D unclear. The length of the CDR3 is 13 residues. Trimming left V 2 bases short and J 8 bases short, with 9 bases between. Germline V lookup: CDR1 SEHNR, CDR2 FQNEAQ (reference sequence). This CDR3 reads CASSLSPGEKLFF. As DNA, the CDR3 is TGTGCCAGCAGCTTATCTCCGGGGGAAAAACTGTTTTTT. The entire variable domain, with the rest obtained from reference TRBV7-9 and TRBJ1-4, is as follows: DTGVSQNPRHKITKRGQNVTFRCDPISEHNRLYWYRQTLGQGPEFLTYFQNEAQLEKSRLLSDRFSAERPKGSFSTLEIQRTEQGDSAMYLCASSLSPGEKLFFGSGTQLSVL.

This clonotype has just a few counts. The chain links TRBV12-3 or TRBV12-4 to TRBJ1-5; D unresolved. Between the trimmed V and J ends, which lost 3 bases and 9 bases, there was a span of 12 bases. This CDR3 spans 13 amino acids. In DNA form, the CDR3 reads TGTGCCAGCAGTTTTGGTGATTCCGGGCCCCAGCATTTT. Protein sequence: CASSFGDSGPQHF.

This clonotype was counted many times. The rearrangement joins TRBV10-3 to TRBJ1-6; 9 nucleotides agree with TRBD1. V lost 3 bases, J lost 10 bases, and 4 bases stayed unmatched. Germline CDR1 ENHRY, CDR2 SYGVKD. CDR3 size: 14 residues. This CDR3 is CAISDGQGWSPLHF. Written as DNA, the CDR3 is TGTGCCATCAGTGACGGACAGGGGTGGTCACCCCTCCACTTT.

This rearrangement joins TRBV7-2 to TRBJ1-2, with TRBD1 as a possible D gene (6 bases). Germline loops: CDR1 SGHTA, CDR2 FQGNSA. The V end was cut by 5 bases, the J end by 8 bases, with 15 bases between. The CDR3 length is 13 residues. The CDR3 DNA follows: TGTGCCAGCAGCCAAGAGGGGGGCGCGGGCTACACCTTC. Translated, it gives CASSQEGGAGYTF.

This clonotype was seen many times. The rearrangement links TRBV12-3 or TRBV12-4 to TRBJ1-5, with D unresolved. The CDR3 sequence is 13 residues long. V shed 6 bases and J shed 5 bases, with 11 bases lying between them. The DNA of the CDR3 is TGTGCCAGCAGCTCCGACATCTATCAGCCCCAGCATTTT. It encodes CASSSDIYQPQHF.

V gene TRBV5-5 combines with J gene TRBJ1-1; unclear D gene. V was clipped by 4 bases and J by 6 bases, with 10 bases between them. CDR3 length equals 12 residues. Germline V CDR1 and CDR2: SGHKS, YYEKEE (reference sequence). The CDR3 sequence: CASSLHRAEAFF. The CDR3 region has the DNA TGTGCCAGCAGCCTTCACCGGGCTGAAGCTTTCTTT.

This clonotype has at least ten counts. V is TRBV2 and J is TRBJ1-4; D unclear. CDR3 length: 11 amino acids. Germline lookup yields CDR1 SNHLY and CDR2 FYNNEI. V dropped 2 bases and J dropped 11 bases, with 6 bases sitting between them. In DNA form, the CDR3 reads TGTGCCAGCAGTGAAAGCGGGAAACTGTTTTTT. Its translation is CASSESGKLFF.

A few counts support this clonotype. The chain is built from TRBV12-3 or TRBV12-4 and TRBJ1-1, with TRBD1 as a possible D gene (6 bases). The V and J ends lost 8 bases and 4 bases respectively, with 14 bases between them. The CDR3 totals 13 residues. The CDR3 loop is CASGRQGSTEAFF. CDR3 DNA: TGTGCCAGCGGTCGGCAGGGGTCCACTGAAGCTTTCTTT.

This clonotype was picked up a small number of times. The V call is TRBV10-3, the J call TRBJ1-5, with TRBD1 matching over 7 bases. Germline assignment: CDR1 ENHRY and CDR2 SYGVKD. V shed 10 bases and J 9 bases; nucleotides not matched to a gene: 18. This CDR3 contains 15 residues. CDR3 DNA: TGTGCCAGCAGCCGTGACCGGGACAGCCCTGCGCCCCAGCATTTT. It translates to CASSRDRDSPAPQHF.

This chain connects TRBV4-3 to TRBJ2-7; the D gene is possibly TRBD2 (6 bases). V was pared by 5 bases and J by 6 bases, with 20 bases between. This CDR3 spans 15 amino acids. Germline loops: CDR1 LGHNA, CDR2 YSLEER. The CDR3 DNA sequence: TGCGCCAGCAGCGCATCGGCGGGGCTATTAGGCGAGCAGTACTTC. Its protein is CASSASAGLLGEQYF.

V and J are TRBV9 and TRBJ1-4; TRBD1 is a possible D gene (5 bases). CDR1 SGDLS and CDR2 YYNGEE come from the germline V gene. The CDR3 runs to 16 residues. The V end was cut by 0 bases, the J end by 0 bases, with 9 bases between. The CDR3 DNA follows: TGTGCCAGCAGCGTAGCGTCCAGGGCAACTAATGAAAAACTGTTTTTT. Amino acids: CASSVASRATNEKLFF. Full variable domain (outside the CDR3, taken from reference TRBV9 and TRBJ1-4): DSGVTQTPKHLITATGQRVTLRCSPRSGDLSVYWYQQSLDQGLQFLIQYYNGEERAKGNILERFSAQQFPDLHSELNLSSLELGDSALYFCASSVASRATNEKLFFGSGTQLSVL.

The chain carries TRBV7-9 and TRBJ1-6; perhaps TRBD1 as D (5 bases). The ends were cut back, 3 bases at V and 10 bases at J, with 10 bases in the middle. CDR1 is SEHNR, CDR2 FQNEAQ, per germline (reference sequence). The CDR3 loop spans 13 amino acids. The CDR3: CASSLRGKSPLHF. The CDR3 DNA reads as TGTGCCAGCAGCTTGCGGGGGAAATCACCCCTCCACTTT.

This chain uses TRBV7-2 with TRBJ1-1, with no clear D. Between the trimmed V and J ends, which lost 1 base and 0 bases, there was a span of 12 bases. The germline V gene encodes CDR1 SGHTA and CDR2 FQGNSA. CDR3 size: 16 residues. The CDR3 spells CASSLELTGMNTEAFF. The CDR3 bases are TGTGCCAGCAGCTTAGAGTTGACGGGTATGAACACTGAAGCTTTCTTT.